The sample holds many counts of the clone carrying this TCR beta chain. Its antigen is undetermined. CDR3 size: 20 residues. CDR1 is DFQATT and CDR2 is SNEGSKA in the germline V gene (reference sequence). V was clipped by 5 bases and J by 4 bases, with 33 bases between them. The source of the sample is a study of T-cell reconstitution after alpha-beta-depleted transplantation in children. Overall study findings and caveats: At one year after transplant, newly produced T cells mostly accounted for T-cell counts and diversity. Expanded clones from the graft, numbering several hundred, reportedly supplied alpha-beta T cells about two months after transplant. Some patients' high day-60 TCRbeta diversity was attributed to recipient cells surviving conditioning.

A TCRbeta library incorporating unique molecular identifiers was prepared. TCRdb re-analysed the PCR reads in MiXCR, keeping a single row per CDR3 protein. The repertoire holds roughly 200,000 distinct CDR3 sequences, with about a tenth as singletons. This clonotype was obtained from a child younger than two with acute myeloid leukemia, due to receive a stem cell transplant. The material was PBMCs, obtained before TCRalphabeta/CD19-depleted stem cell transplant. This rearrangement joins TRBV20-1 to TRBJ1-5; the D is unclear. CDR3 sequence: CSAPTPIGPSSPRVNQPQHF. Here the CDR3 DNA reads TGCAGTGCTCCTACCCCAATCGGCCCCTCCAGCCCCCGGGTAAATCAGCCCCAGCATTTT.